The 32 T cell receptor beta chains below come from one sample, sequenced in a study of blood T cell repertoires in COVID-19. The repertoire was sequenced with immunoSEQ multiplex PCR; TCRdb's copy has only in-frame clones and lacks some. This table holds some 200,000 clones, around 83% found once. Sample: peripheral blood. The source of these receptors is a woman older than 75 in a cohort sampled during active or convalescent COVID-19.

The V call is TRBV6-5, the J call TRBJ2-1; D call uncertain. The CDR3 is 13 residues long. In germline, CDR1 is MNHEY, CDR2 SVGAGI. V was cut by 6 bases and J by 3 bases, with 9 bases left in between. CDR3 sequence: CASSPNVYNEQFF. The CDR3 coding sequence is TGTGCCAGCAGCCCCAATGTCTACAATGAGCAGTTCTTC.

The chain joins TRBV5-1 to TRBJ2-1, with 7 bases that match TRBD2. CDR1 SGHRS and CDR2 YFSETQ come from the germline V gene. After removal of 0 bases from V and 5 bases from J, the junction contained 5 bases not matched to a gene. The CDR3 totals 15 residues. The CDR3 nucleotides are TGCGCCAGCAGCTTGGACGGGACTAACAACAATGAGCAGTTCTTC. It yields the protein CASSLDGTNNNEQFF.

On this clone: The junction does not match germline at one end; this may be a read error. This chain joins TRBV5-8 and TRBJ2-3; D perhaps matches TRBD2 (5 bases). The germline V gene has CDR1 SGHTS and CDR2 YDEGEE. The CDR3 consists of 18 residues. CDR3 sequence (DNA): TGTGCCATCAGCCTATCGGTATTCCGGGGAACGAGCACAGATACGCAGTATTTT. This gives the protein CAISLSVFRGTSTDTQYF.

V is TRBV6-1 and J is TRBJ1-1; TRBD1 aligns across 8 bases. The CDR3 is 13 residues long. The V segment lost 3 bases and the J segment 5 bases; nucleotides outside the gene matches: 2. Germline V CDR1 and CDR2: MNHNS, SASEGT. The CDR3 region is CASSETGVTEAFF. The CDR3 DNA sequence: TGTGCCAGCAGTGAGACAGGGGTAACTGAAGCTTTCTTT.

The V gene is TRBV28, the J gene TRBJ1-6, with a weak D call TRBD1 (5 bases). The germline V and J ends were trimmed by 4 bases and 9 bases, with 10 bases remaining between them. Germline V gene data show CDR1 as MDHEN and CDR2 as SYDVKM. The CDR3 spans 13 residues. The CDR3 sequence: CASSSSGGSPLHF. The CDR3 nucleotides read TGTGCCAGCAGTTCGTCGGGGGGTTCACCCCTCCACTTT.

V usage is TRBV4-1 and J usage is TRBJ1-1; D is uncertain. The CDR3 sequence is 13 residues long. Per germline, CDR1 MGHRA and CDR2 YSYEKL. V dropped 0 bases and J dropped 6 bases, with 8 bases sitting between them. CDR3 protein: CASSQDFGAEAFF. CDR3 in DNA: TGCGCCAGCAGCCAAGATTTCGGGGCTGAAGCTTTCTTT.

CDR3 protein: CASSLPGQGEKLFF. The CDR3 DNA sequence: TGCGCCAGCAGCCTCCCGGGACAGGGTGAAAAACTGTTTTTT. V is TRBV5-1 and J is TRBJ1-4; 9 bases match TRBD1. The CDR3 is made up of 14 amino acids. Germline loops: CDR1 SGHRS, CDR2 YFSETQ. J lost 7 bases, V lost 4 bases, and 5 bases had no gene match.

The chain is built from TRBV30 and TRBJ1-3, with 9 bases fitting TRBD1. CDR3 size: 15 residues. V was pared by 2 bases and J by 4 bases, with 6 bases of the junction left unmatched. Germline V gene sequence: CDR1 GTSNPN, CDR2 SVGIG (reference sequence). The CDR3 DNA is TGTGCCTGGAGTTTACAGGGGGCGGGGGGAAACACCATATATTTT. Encoded protein: CAWSLQGAGGNTIYF.

This chain connects TRBV5-5 to TRBJ2-1, with D tentatively TRBD1 (7 bases). V gave up 4 bases and J gave up 2 bases, with 16 bases separating them. CDR3 length equals 16 residues. CDR1 is SGHKS and CDR2 is YYEKEE in the germline V gene (reference sequence). The CDR3 sequence: CASSRQGDSAYNEQFF. CDR3 DNA: TGTGCCAGCAGCCGCCAGGGGGACTCCGCCTACAATGAGCAGTTCTTC.

V is TRBV12-5 and J is TRBJ1-4; TRBD1 matches 7 bases. V dropped 5 bases and J dropped 8; count of bases not matched to a gene: 8. In germline, CDR1 is LGHNT, CDR2 FRNRAP. The CDR3 totals 14 residues. DNA for the CDR3: TGTGCTAGTGGTCCTGGTCAACAGGGGGAAAAACTGTTTTTT. Protein: CASGPGQQGEKLFF.

The J gene is TRBJ2-1, the V gene TRBV6-4, with a weak D call TRBD2 (6 bases). V dropped 4 bases and J dropped 1 base, with 11 bases sitting between them. The CDR3 totals 15 residues. The germline CDR1 and CDR2 sequences are MRHNA and SNTAGT. CDR3 DNA: TGTGCCAGCAGTGTGGGTGGGAGGTCCTACAATGAGCAGTTCTTC. Its translation is CASSVGGRSYNEQFF.

The V and J genes are TRBV2 and TRBJ1-1, with D possibly TRBD1 on 5 matching bases. V lost 6 bases, J lost 5 bases, and 16 bases lay in between. In germline, CDR1 is SNHLY, CDR2 FYNNEI. This CDR3 is built from 14 residues. The CDR3 DNA is TGTGCCAGCAGAGCTTCTTGGGGCGGAACTGAAGCTTTCTTT. It yields the protein CASRASWGGTEAFF. The complete variable domain, with remaining parts taken from reference TRBV2 and TRBJ1-1, reads EPEVTQTPSHQVTQMGQEVILRCVPISNHLYFYWYRQILGQKVEFLVSFYNNEISEKSEIFDDQFSVERPDGSNFTLKIRSTKLEDSAMYFCASRASWGGTEAFFGQGTRLTVV.

The V call is TRBV2, the J call TRBJ2-7, with TRBD1 identical over 7 bases. CDR1 and CDR2 from the germline V gene are SNHLY and FYNNEI. Trimming at V came to 6 bases and at J to 4 bases, leaving 3 bases not matched to a gene. This CDR3 spans 12 amino acids. This CDR3 is CASSDRVYEQYF. CDR3 in DNA: TGTGCCAGCAGCGACAGGGTATACGAGCAGTACTTC.

The CDR3 region is CASSPSTSSSYEQYF. CDR3 sequence (DNA): TGTGCCAGCAGCCCAAGCACCTCAAGCTCCTACGAGCAGTACTTC. The chain recombines TRBV5-4 with TRBJ2-7, with D uncertain. This CDR3 is built from 15 residues. V was shortened by 4 bases and J by 0 bases, with 14 bases between the two germline ends. CDR1 is SGHNT, CDR2 YYREEE, per germline (reference sequence).

CDR3 in DNA: TGTGCCAGCAGTCGGGACAGGGAAGCTTTCTTT. It encodes CASSRDREAFF. This chain uses TRBV6-5 with TRBJ1-1; 8 bases map to TRBD1. The germline V gene encodes CDR1 MNHEY and CDR2 SVGAGI. The CDR3 is made up of 11 amino acids. V lost 5 bases to trimming and J lost 8 bases; unmatched junction nucleotides: 1.

The CDR3 DNA is TGTGCCAGCTCACCACGGACTAGCGGGGGAGCCCTCTACGAGCAGTACTTC. It encodes CASSPRTSGGALYEQYF. The chain joins TRBV18 to TRBJ2-7; TRBD2 matches at 13 bases. Per germline, CDR1 KGHSH and CDR2 LQKENI. This CDR3 contains 17 residues. J lost 3 bases, V lost 1 base, and 6 bases had no gene match.

This clone showed up just once. This sequence joins TRBV29-1 and TRBJ2-1; 8 bases are shared with TRBD2. The CDR3 length is 13 residues. Looked up from germline, CDR1 is SQVTM and CDR2 is ANQGSEA. The V gene end was trimmed by 3 bases and the J gene end by 9 bases; junction bases not matched to a gene: 7. The CDR3 DNA reads as TGCAGCGTTGACCCGGGACTAGTAAGTGAGCAGTTCTTC. Protein product: CSVDPGLVSEQFF.

The CDR3 DNA is TGCGCCAGCAGCTTGGGGCAGGCTGGGAACTATGGCTACACCTTC. Translation gives CASSLGQAGNYGYTF. The rearrangement links TRBV5-1 to TRBJ1-2; D is undetermined. V lost 0 bases, J lost 2 bases, and 11 bases lay in between. Germline CDR1 SGHRS, CDR2 YFSETQ. This CDR3 is built from 15 residues.

J is TRBJ1-2 and V is TRBV9; 7 nucleotides line up with TRBD1. Germline V gene data show CDR1 as SGDLS and CDR2 as YYNGEE. J was trimmed by 3 bases and V by 5 bases; bases with no gene match: 7. This CDR3 has 14 amino acids. CDR3 sequence reads: CASSPDREYYGYTF. The CDR3 coding sequence is TGTGCCAGCAGTCCCGACAGGGAGTACTATGGCTACACCTTC.

The rearrangement links TRBV27 to TRBJ1-6; D not resolved. The CDR3 loop spans 15 amino acids. Germline V gives CDR1 MNHEY, CDR2 SMNVEV (reference sequence). The V end was cut by 5 bases, the J end by 2 bases, with 10 bases between. The CDR3 loop is CASSQRWPYNSPLHF. CDR3 sequence (DNA): TGTGCCAGCAGTCAGAGGTGGCCCTATAATTCACCCCTCCACTTT.

The chain links TRBV7-8 to TRBJ2-3; D perhaps matches TRBD1 (5 bases). The CDR3 covers 15 residues. V lost 1 base to trimming and J lost 1 base, with 9 bases between them. Germline values: CDR1 SGHVS, CDR2 FQNEAQ. The CDR3 spells CASSLGQGGTDTQYF. The CDR3 nucleotides are TGTGCCAGCAGCTTAGGGCAGGGTGGCACAGATACGCAGTATTTT.

This clone came up once. The chain joins TRBV27 to TRBJ2-1, with D perhaps matching TRBD1 (6 bases). Trimming took 5 bases from V and 3 from J, leaving 8 bases between them. CDR3 length: 13 amino acids. Germline V gene sequence: CDR1 MNHEY, CDR2 SMNVEV (reference sequence). The CDR3 coding sequence is TGTGCCAGCAGTGCCAGGGGCTACAATGAGCAGTTCTTC. Protein product: CASSARGYNEQFF.

CDR3: CATSSRRTGAGNTIYF. The DNA for the CDR3 is TGTGCCACCAGCAGCCGTAGGACAGGGGCGGGAAACACCATATATTTT. The J gene is TRBJ1-3, the V gene TRBV15; 9 bases align to TRBD1. The CDR3 sequence is 16 residues long. Germline lookup yields CDR1 LNHNV and CDR2 YYDKDF (reference sequence). Trimming at V came to 3 bases and at J to 4 bases, leaving 7 bases not matched to a gene.

The J gene is TRBJ1-5, the V gene TRBV28, with D possibly matching TRBD1 (6 bases). Germline V gives CDR1 MDHEN, CDR2 SYDVKM. The CDR3 contains 17 residues. V was pared by 6 bases and J by 0 bases, with 18 bases between. CDR3 DNA sequence: TGTGCCAGCAGCGGGACACTAGAAAAGTATAGCAATCAGCCCCAGCATTTT. Translating it yields CASSGTLEKYSNQPQHF.

This chain links TRBV6-4 with TRBJ2-1; 8 nucleotides agree with TRBD1. This CDR3 has 15 residues. Germline V gene lookup returns CDR1 MRHNA and CDR2 SNTAGT. The ends lost 3 bases at V and 2 bases at J; junction bases unmatched: 3. The DNA of the CDR3 is TGTGCCAGCAGTGAGGCAGGGGGCGCCTACAATGAGCAGTTCTTC. This sequence encodes CASSEAGGAYNEQFF.

The chain joins TRBV7-2 to TRBJ1-1; 9 bases are a match to TRBD1. The CDR3 covers 19 residues. Trimming removed 1 base from V and 1 base from J; junction bases left unmatched: 13. Germline CDR1 reads SGHTA; CDR2 reads FQGNSA. CDR3 region: CASSLEGTGPLVGNTEAFF. As DNA, the CDR3 is TGTGCCAGCAGCTTAGAGGGGACAGGGCCCCTAGTGGGGAACACTGAAGCTTTCTTT.

This clone was detected once. The J gene is TRBJ1-2, the V gene TRBV3-1 (or the pseudogene TRBV3-2); 9 positions match TRBD1. V lost 2 bases, J lost 7 bases, and 11 bases stayed unmatched. The CDR3 is 16 amino acids. CDR1 is LGHDT and CDR2 is YNNKEL in the germline V gene (reference sequence). CDR3 nucleotide sequence: TGTGCCAGCAGCCAACGAGGGACAGGGCGTCTTCCTGGCTACACCTTC. Its protein is CASSQRGTGRLPGYTF.

V usage is TRBV6-6 and J usage is TRBJ2-7; D not certain. From germline, CDR1 is MNHNY and CDR2 SVGAGI (reference sequence). The CDR3 loop spans 15 amino acids. V was cut by 6 bases and J by 0 bases, with 15 bases left in between. The CDR3 is CASSARPDRSYEQYF. CDR3 DNA: TGTGCCAGCAGCGCTAGGCCTGATCGCTCCTACGAGCAGTACTTC.

This chain joins TRBV5-5 and TRBJ2-1, with TRBD1 as a possible D gene (6 bases). Germline assignment: CDR1 SGHKS and CDR2 YYEKEE (reference sequence). This CDR3 has 15 residues. The V end lost 0 bases, the J end lost 4 bases, and 11 bases lay between the germline ends. The CDR3 loop is CASSLAYRVYNEQFF. In nucleotides, the CDR3 is TGTGCCAGCAGCTTGGCCTACAGGGTATACAATGAGCAGTTCTTC.

The V and J genes are TRBV5-1 and TRBJ2-2; no clear D. Germline lookup yields CDR1 SGHRS and CDR2 YFSETQ. V was trimmed by 5 bases and J by 0 bases, leaving 8 bases between them. CDR3 length: 14 residues. The CDR3 spells CASSGGTNTGELFF. The CDR3 DNA reads as TGCGCCAGCAGTGGCGGAACGAACACCGGGGAGCTGTTTTTT.

The J gene is TRBJ2-3, the V gene TRBV27, with 7 bases matching TRBD2. The CDR3 has 16 residues. Germline CDR1 MNHEY, CDR2 SMNVEV (reference sequence). After removal of 3 bases from V and 2 bases from J, the junction contained 8 bases not matched to a gene. The CDR3 sequence: CASSLAAGVNTDTQYF. CDR3 nucleotide sequence: TGTGCCAGCAGTTTGGCGGCGGGGGTTAACACAGATACGCAGTATTTT.

In its sample, this clone was seen once. This chain connects TRBV2 to TRBJ2-7, with 11 bases matching TRBD1. Germline lookup yields CDR1 SNHLY and CDR2 FYNNEI. V lost 1 base to trimming and J lost 4 bases; unmatched junction nucleotides: 6. The CDR3 consists of 16 residues. The CDR3 nucleotides read TGTGCCAGCAGTGAAGGCGGGACAGGGGGAGGGTACGAGCAGTACTTC. Amino acid sequence: CASSEGGTGGGYEQYF.